The rows below give T cell receptor beta chains drawn from one sample of a study of blood T cell repertoires in COVID-19. Clones were read by immunoSEQ multiplex PCR, and TCRdb kept only the in-frame ones, dropping some. The sample records approximately 130,000 clones, 75% to 85% being singletons. Sequenced input: peripheral blood. The receptors originated from an older man with acute or convalescent COVID-19. CDR3s include the opening cysteine and the closing phenylalanine or tryptophan. Fields, in order: clone size, J gene, D gene, V gene, CDR3 DNA, CDR3 protein. The D gene is left open where the match is weak. Not every row has a clone size; where given, it reads once, few, many or a size class.

>.|TRBJ2-1|TRBD2|TRBV7-6
TGTGCCAGCAGTCTGTCTAGCGGGGCATACAATGAGCAGTTCTTC
CASSLSSGAYNEQFF
>.|TRBJ1-2|.|TRBV6-1
TGTGCCAGCAGTGAAGCGCTTCGGATGACGAGGGAGGTCTATGGCTACACCTTC
CASSEALRMTREVYGYTF
>.|TRBJ2-1|TRBD1|TRBV4-1
TGCGCCAGCAGCCGGACAGGGTTAGTCAATGAGCAGTTCTTC
CASSRTGLVNEQFF
>.|TRBJ1-6|.|TRBV5-1
TGCGCCAGCAGCCCCACCGGACTAGGTAGTTCACCCCTCCACTTT
CASSPTGLGSSPLHF
>.|TRBJ2-5|.|TRBV3-1/TRBV3-2
TGTGCCAGCAGCCAAGAGGCGGGGCCCCAGGTGACCCAGTACTTC
CASSQEAGPQVTQYF
>.|TRBJ2-2|.|TRBV6-5
TGTGCCAGCAGGCCATTCACTACCACCGGGGAGCTGTTTTTT
CASRPFTTTGELFF
>.|TRBJ1-1|.|TRBV18
TGTGCCAGCTCACCAAGGGCAGGCGGGTTGTATTTGGACACTGAAGCTTTCTTT
CASSPRAGGLYLDTEAFF
>many|TRBJ2-2|.|TRBV5-6
TGTGCCAGCAGCTTGGCCGTCACCCCGGGACTGAGGAACACCGGGGAGCTGTTTTTT
CASSLAVTPGLRNTGELFF
>.|TRBJ1-3|TRBD1|TRBV7-8
TGTGCCAGCAGCCGCCGGGACAGGGGCTCTGGAAACACCATATATTTT
CASSRRDRGSGNTIYF
>.|TRBJ1-5|.|TRBV6-5
TGTGCCAGCAGCCGGACAGCACTCAATCAGCCCCAGCATTTT
CASSRTALNQPQHF
>once|TRBJ2-3|.|TRBV6-5
TGTGCCAGCAGTCGGACAGTTTACACAGATACGCAGTATTTT
CASSRTVYTDTQYF
>once|TRBJ2-3|.|TRBV5-1
TGCGCCAGCAGTGGGGGGTCTTTCACAGATACGCAGTATTTT
CASSGGSFTDTQYF
>.|TRBJ2-7|TRBD1|TRBV2
TGTGCCAGCACGCAGACAGGGGTACTTAGGCAGTACTTC
CASTQTGVLRQYF
>once|TRBJ2-5|TRBD2|TRBV7-2
TGTGCCAGCAGCTTGCACTCTAGCGGGGGGGCGAAGACCCAGTACTTC
CASSLHSSGGAKTQYF
>few|TRBJ1-6|.|TRBV2
TGTGCCAGCAGCCCCCAAAATTCACCCCTCCACTTT
CASSPQNSPLHF
>.|TRBJ2-1|TRBD2|TRBV6-6
TGTGCCAGCATACCTAGCGGGGTCGATGAGCAGTTCTTC
CASIPSGVDEQFF
>.|TRBJ2-1|.|TRBV4-1
TGCGCCAGCAGCCAAAGCGGCGGAAGCAATGAGCAGTTCTTC
CASSQSGGSNEQFF
>.|TRBJ1-2|.|TRBV20-1
TGCAGTGTGACAGAGAACTATGGCTACACCTTC
CSVTENYGYTF
>.|TRBJ1-5|.|TRBV30
TGTGCCTGGAGTGTCTGGGGCCCGGATCAGCCCCAGCATTTT
CAWSVWGPDQPQHF
>.|TRBJ1-2|TRBD1|TRBV5-4
TGTGCCAGCAGCATGGGACAGTCTAACTATGGCTACACCTTC
CASSMGQSNYGYTF
>.|TRBJ2-5|TRBD1|TRBV6-5
TGTGCCAGCAGTTACTCGGGGACAGGGGGCTGGGAGACCCAGTACTTC
CASSYSGTGGWETQYF
>.|TRBJ2-1|TRBD2|TRBV7-9
TGTGCCAGCAGCTTAGCGCAACTAGCGGGTAGGCATGAGCAGTTCTTC
CASSLAQLAGRHEQFF
>.|TRBJ1-6|.|TRBV6-2/TRBV6-3
TGTGCCAGCAGTTCCCGGACAAGCCTCTATAATTCACCCCTCCACTTT
CASSSRTSLYNSPLHF
>.|TRBJ2-1|.|TRBV18
TGTGCCAGCTCACCATCCCAGATATACAATGAGCAGTTCTTC
CASSPSQIYNEQFF
>.|TRBJ2-7|TRBD2|TRBV7-9
TGTGCCAGCAGCGCAACTAGCGGGGGGGCTTCCGAGCAGTACTTC
CASSATSGGASEQYF
>.|TRBJ1-1|.|TRBV19
TGTGCCAGTAGTCTCTCCGGACCCGGGGGTTACACTGAAGCTTTCTTT
CASSLSGPGGYTEAFF
>.|TRBJ2-1|TRBD2|TRBV6-4
TGTGCCAGCAGTCCGGCTAGCGGGGGGGCCTATGAGCAGTTCTTC
CASSPASGGAYEQFF
>.|TRBJ2-1|.|TRBV3-1/TRBV3-2
TGTGCCAGCAGCGGACAGTACAATGAGCAGTTCTTC
CASSGQYNEQFF
>once|TRBJ1-1|.|TRBV21-1
TGTGCCAGCAGCAAAGTGGCCCGGGACAGGGAGGGGAACACTGAAGCTTTCTTT
CASSKVARDREGNTEAFF
>.|TRBJ2-1|TRBD1|TRBV11-2
TGTGCCAGCAGCCAGGACAGGAACAATGAGCAGTTCTTC
CASSQDRNNEQFF
>once|TRBJ1-2|.|TRBV2
TGTGCCAGCACCCCGAGTCTCGTCGGGGGCTACACCTTC
CASTPSLVGGYTF
>.|TRBJ1-2|.|TRBV19
TGTGCCAGTAGTATAGAGTTGTACAGCAACTATGGCTACACCTTC
CASSIELYSNYGYTF
>.|TRBJ2-7|TRBD1|TRBV2
TGTGCCAGCATATATCCGGGACAGGGGACCTACGAGCAGTACTTC
CASIYPGQGTYEQYF
>.|TRBJ2-1|.|TRBV7-2
TGTGCCAGCAGCTTAGCTGGGACTTCGTGGGTGGAGCAGTTCTTC
CASSLAGTSWVEQFF
>.|TRBJ2-2|TRBD1|TRBV13
TGTGCCAGCAGACCTACAGGGGTAGGAACCGGGGAGCTGTTTTTT
CASRPTGVGTGELFF
>.|TRBJ2-3|TRBD2|TRBV6-6
TGTGCCAGCAGTTACGGGCGGGGGGTTAGCACAGATACGCAGTATTTT
CASSYGRGVSTDTQYF
>.|TRBJ2-7|TRBD1|TRBV6-5
TGTGCCACCGGGACAGTCTACGAGCAGTACTTC
CATGTVYEQYF
>once|TRBJ2-7|TRBD2|TRBV19
TGTGCCAGTAGTAATCGGGGGGGGCTTATCTACGAGCAGTACTTC
CASSNRGGLIYEQYF
>.|TRBJ1-2|.|TRBV9
TGTGCCAGCACCCCCATTGCGGACTACACCTTC
CASTPIADYTF
>.|TRBJ2-3|.|TRBV7-2
TGTGCCAGCAGCTTAGGATCGGCTAGCGCGGATACGCAGTATTTT
CASSLGSASADTQYF